A single sample is the source of the 12 T cell receptor beta chains below, sequenced in a study of blood T cell repertoires in COVID-19. The table came from immunoSEQ multiplex PCR; TCRdb's copy has only in-frame clones and leaves some out. Seen here are more than 200,000 clones, 88% observed once, and the top ten hold 6.3%. The sequencing input was peripheral blood. Source of these receptors: a woman aged 25 to 39 with COVID-19, enrolled during active disease.

The chain uses TRBV6-2 or TRBV6-3 and TRBJ2-7; perhaps TRBD1 as D (6 bases). The CDR3 loop spans 14 amino acids. Per the germline V gene, CDR1 is MNHEY and CDR2 is SVGEGT. Trimming removed 6 bases from V and 3 bases from J, with 15 bases in between. Here the CDR3 DNA reads TGTGCCAGCAGCTGGACAGCAAACCGCTACGAGCAGTACGTC. Protein sequence: CASSWTANRYEQYV.

The chain combines TRBV29-1 with TRBJ1-6, with unresolved D. Germline assignment: CDR1 SQVTM and CDR2 ANQGSEA. The V end was cut by 6 bases, the J end by 9 bases, with 15 bases between. The CDR3 runs 13 residues. CDR3 amino acids: CSVSGGEGSPLHF. The CDR3 nucleotides read TGCAGCGTCTCCGGCGGGGAGGGTTCACCCCTCCACTTT.

V gene TRBV3-1 (or the pseudogene TRBV3-2) combines with J gene TRBJ2-4; 10 bases map to TRBD1. CDR3 length: 15 amino acids. With V trimmed by 6 bases and J by 7 bases, 9 bases remained unmatched. The germline gives CDR1 LGHDT, CDR2 YNNKEL (reference sequence). The CDR3 DNA is TGTGCCAGCAGTCATCTTACGGGACAGGGGAACATTCAGTACTTC. This encodes CASSHLTGQGNIQYF.

DNA for the CDR3: TGCGCCAGCATCGACGGGACAAGTTACCAAGAGACCCAGTACTTC. Translated, it gives CASIDGTSYQETQYF. V usage is TRBV5-1 and J usage is TRBJ2-5, with TRBD1 as a possible D gene (6 bases). The germline V gene has CDR1 SGHRS and CDR2 YFSETQ. Trimming shortened V by 6 bases and J by 0 bases, and 15 bases separated the two germline ends. The CDR3 consists of 15 residues.

The V and J genes are TRBV28 and TRBJ1-2; D call uncertain. V lost 2 bases, J lost 1 base, and 11 bases lay in between. The CDR3 runs 15 residues. Germline V CDR1 and CDR2: MDHEN, SYDVKM. This CDR3 is CASSLSWGGNYGYTF. In nucleotides, the CDR3 is TGTGCCAGCAGTTTAAGTTGGGGAGGTAACTATGGCTACACCTTC.

This chain joins TRBV7-9 and TRBJ2-3; weak D call: TRBD2 (6 bases). The ends were cut back, 5 bases at V and 6 bases at J, with 15 bases in the middle. From germline, CDR1 is SEHNR and CDR2 FQNEAQ (reference sequence). The length of the CDR3 is 14 residues. CDR3 DNA sequence: TGTGCCAGCAGCCTAGAGGGGAGCGGGGATACGCAGTATTTT. Amino acid sequence: CASSLEGSGDTQYF.

The rearrangement joins TRBV11-3 to TRBJ1-1, with 10 bases fitting TRBD1. The V and J ends lost 2 bases and 2 bases, in that order; junction bases with no gene match: 5. The V gene's germline CDR1 is SGHNT and CDR2 YENEEA. The CDR3 is 16 amino acids. CDR3 loop: CASSLRQGAGNTEAFF. The CDR3 DNA follows: TGTGCCAGCAGCTTAAGACAGGGGGCAGGTAACACTGAAGCTTTCTTT.

The chain carries TRBV3-1 (or the pseudogene TRBV3-2) and TRBJ2-5; D might be TRBD2 (6 bases). Trimming removed 3 bases from V and 3 bases from J, with 14 bases in between. The CDR3 has 15 amino acids. The germline gives CDR1 LGHDT, CDR2 YNNKEL (reference sequence). In nucleotides, the CDR3 is TGTGCCAGCAGCCAGGCGACTAGTTTTGAAGAGACCCAGTACTTC. This codes for CASSQATSFEETQYF.

This chain uses TRBV5-4 with TRBJ2-1, with 12 bases that match TRBD1. V lost 4 bases, J lost 2 bases, and 7 bases stayed unmatched. Germline V lookup: CDR1 SGHNT, CDR2 YYREEE (reference sequence). This CDR3 is 17 amino acids long. DNA of the CDR3: TGTGCCAGCAGCCAAGGAGGGACAGGGGGCACCTACAATGAGCAGTTCTTC. Its translation is CASSQGGTGGTYNEQFF.

The chain combines TRBV29-1 with TRBJ2-2; a weak D match, TRBD2 (5 bases). Germline CDR1 is SQVTM and CDR2 is ANQGSEA. This CDR3 region has 14 residues. V was shortened by 4 bases and J by 6 bases, with 15 bases between the two germline ends. The CDR3 loop reads CSVGVGRSAGELFF. In DNA form, the CDR3 reads TGCAGCGTTGGGGTAGGGAGATCGGCCGGGGAGCTGTTTTTT.

This rearrangement joins TRBV10-3 to TRBJ2-7, with 7 bases lining up with TRBD1. J gave up 1 base and V 2 bases, and 2 bases lay outside the gene matches. CDR1 ENHRY and CDR2 SYGVKD come from the germline V gene. The CDR3 is 14 amino acids. The CDR3 bases are TGTGCCATCAGTGAGCGGGACAGTTCCTACGAGCAGTACTTC. It yields the protein CAISERDSSYEQYF.

The CDR3 coding sequence is TGTGCCAGCAGCTTAAAGGGTCAGGGGCGCACAGATACGCAGTATTTT. Translation: CASSLKGQGRTDTQYF. V usage is TRBV7-9 and J usage is TRBJ2-3; perhaps TRBD1 as D (6 bases). Trimming took off 2 bases at V and 1 base at J, with 13 bases between the two ends. In germline, CDR1 is SEHNR, CDR2 FQNEAQ (reference sequence). The CDR3 spans 16 residues.